Below are 30 T cell receptor beta chains sequenced from a single sample in a study of graft-versus-host responses after intestinal transplantation. Produced via immunoSEQ multiplex PCR; TCRdb's table is partial and in-frame only. The table includes some 90,000 clones, 85% to 95% detected once. For these receptors, no antigen is known. Sequencing was performed on unstimulated CD8+ T cells sorted from spleen or lymph node cells, taken before intestinal transplant. Receptor source: a human donor who received an intestinal transplant.

This chain uses TRBV11-2 with TRBJ1-4; D may be TRBD1 (6 bases). The CDR3 consists of 15 residues. In germline, CDR1 is SGHAT, CDR2 FQNNGV. Trimming left V 5 bases short and J 5 bases short, with 15 bases between. CDR3 loop: CASSLQTGSNEKLFF. The DNA of the CDR3 is TGTGCCAGCAGCCTCCAGACAGGATCGAATGAAAAACTGTTTTTT.

This clone was seen once. The chain links TRBV29-1 to TRBJ2-3; 15 bases align to TRBD2. Germline V gives CDR1 SQVTM, CDR2 ANQGSEA. V lost 5 bases, J lost 6 bases, and 3 bases stayed unmatched. The CDR3 consists of 14 residues. The CDR3 spells CSVPGLAGGDTQYF. For the CDR3, the DNA is TGCAGCGTTCCCGGACTAGCGGGAGGGGATACGCAGTATTTT.

The CDR3 nucleotides are TGTGCCAGCAGCTTAGAATTTAGCGCAAGTGAGCAGTTCTTC. Its protein is CASSLEFSASEQFF. The chain uses TRBV11-2 and TRBJ2-1; TRBD2 might be the D (5 bases). The CDR3 covers 14 residues. Trimming removed 0 bases at V and 9 bases at J, with 12 bases between. Per the germline V gene, CDR1 is SGHAT and CDR2 is FQNNGV.

The chain links TRBV5-1 to TRBJ2-7, with 8 bases lining up with TRBD2. The V gene's germline CDR1 is SGHRS and CDR2 YFSETQ. J gave up 0 bases and V 4 bases, and 6 bases lay outside the gene matches. The CDR3 has 15 residues. The CDR3 spells CASSPTSGSSYEQYF. The CDR3 nucleotides are TGCGCCAGCAGCCCCACTAGCGGCAGCTCCTACGAGCAGTACTTC.

V and J are TRBV9 and TRBJ2-1, with TRBD1 matching 8 bases. With 3 bases clipped from V and 5 bases from J, the junction kept 10 bases outside the gene matches. The CDR3 length is 16 residues. The germline V gene has CDR1 SGDLS and CDR2 YYNGEE. As DNA, the CDR3 is TGTGCCAGCAGCGGGTGGGACAGGAAACGCCACAATGAGCAGTTCTTC. It translates to CASSGWDRKRHNEQFF. Based on the CDR3 plus reference TRBV9 and TRBJ2-1, the full variable domain is DSGVTQTPKHLITATGQRVTLRCSPRSGDLSVYWYQQSLDQGLQFLIQYYNGEERAKGNILERFSAQQFPDLHSELNLSSLELGDSALYFCASSGWDRKRHNEQFFGPGTRLTVL.

The chain employs TRBV4-1 and TRBJ2-7; TRBD1 might be the D (6 bases). CDR1 is MGHRA, CDR2 YSYEKL, per germline. This CDR3 is 14 amino acids long. The V gene lost 0 bases and the J gene lost 2 bases, with 8 bases spanning the gap. CDR3 DNA: TGCGCCAGCAGCCAAGAAGGGGGAGCCTACGAGCAGTACTTC. Its protein is CASSQEGGAYEQYF.

The CDR3: CASSWTSRDNEQFF. In nucleotides, the CDR3 is TGTGCCAGCAGCTGGACTAGCAGGGACAATGAGCAGTTCTTC. The chain recombines TRBV7-6 with TRBJ2-1; 8 positions agree with TRBD2. The length of the CDR3 is 14 residues. Germline CDR1 and CDR2: SGHVS and FNYEAQ. Trimming took 4 bases from V and 5 from J; bases not matched to a gene: 4.

The J gene is TRBJ2-5, the V gene TRBV11-3; D is ambiguous. The CDR3 length is 13 residues. Deletions cut 3 bases from V and 0 bases from J, with 5 bases between. Germline V lookup: CDR1 SGHNT, CDR2 YENEEA. Here the CDR3 reads CASSFGDQETQYF. CDR3 sequence (DNA): TGTGCCAGCAGCTTTGGCGACCAAGAGACCCAGTACTTC. The whole variable domain, remainder taken from reference TRBV11-3 and TRBJ2-5, is EAGVVQSPRYKIIEKKQPVAFWCNPISGHNTLYWYLQNLGQGPELLIRYENEEAVDDSQLPKDRFSAERLKGVDSTLKIQPAELGDSAVYLCASSFGDQETQYFGPGTRLLVL.

This chain uses TRBV16 with TRBJ2-3; D might be TRBD1 or TRBD2, each matching 5 bases. The V and J ends lost 4 bases and 0 bases respectively, with 5 bases between them. In germline, CDR1 is KGHSY, CDR2 FQNENV. This CDR3 has 13 amino acids. The CDR3 DNA is TGTGCCAGCAGCCGGGACAGCACAGATACGCAGTATTTT. Translated: CASSRDSTDTQYF.

The chain combines TRBV29-1 with TRBJ1-1; the match to TRBD1 covers 7 bases. J lost 5 bases, V lost 7 bases, and 10 bases had no gene match. Germline CDR1 reads SQVTM; CDR2 reads ANQGSEA. The CDR3 has 13 amino acids. The CDR3 nucleotides read TGCAGCGCCACCCGACAGGGTGGGACTGAAGCTTTCTTT. Translating gives CSATRQGGTEAFF.

This clone was detected only once. The chain employs TRBV10-2 and TRBJ2-5, with D possibly being TRBD1 (6 bases). The J call is in doubt because the DNA end fits TRBJ2-7 better. The CDR3 covers 14 residues. Per the germline V gene, CDR1 is WSHSY and CDR2 is SAAADI. The CDR3 DNA reads TGCGCCAGCAGTGAGGCGGACAGCTCCTACGAGCAGTACTTC. It codes for CASSEADSSYEQYF.

The chain has TRBV19 and TRBJ1-1; 7 bases map to TRBD1. V lost 3 bases and J lost 4; bases outside the gene matches: 11. The CDR3 has 16 residues. Germline CDR1 reads LNHDA; CDR2 reads SQIVND (reference sequence). CDR3 sequence reads: CASSMGGTGVATEAFF. The CDR3 DNA sequence: TGTGCCAGTAGTATGGGGGGTACAGGGGTTGCCACTGAAGCTTTCTTT.

V gene TRBV28 combines with J gene TRBJ2-7; D call uncertain. The V gene lost 11 bases and the J gene lost 1 base, with 9 bases spanning the gap. CDR3 length: 11 amino acids. Looked up from germline, CDR1 is MDHEN and CDR2 is SYDVKM. The CDR3 nucleotides read TGTGCCGCAATGGAGTCCTACGAGCAGTACTTC. Its translation: CAAMESYEQYF.

The chain uses TRBV25-1 and TRBJ2-2, with 8 positions matching TRBD1. Germline CDR1 reads MGHDK; CDR2 reads SYGVNS. Trimming cost V 3 bases and J 6 bases; bases outside gene matches: 6. This CDR3 spans 15 amino acids. The CDR3 coding sequence is TGTGCCAGCAGTGACCCGGGACAGGTAGCCGGGGAGCTGTTTTTT. Translated: CASSDPGQVAGELFF.

The chain has TRBV7-6 and TRBJ2-5, with 11 nucleotides matching TRBD1. The CDR3 loop spans 16 amino acids. V shed 4 bases and J 4 bases; nucleotides not matched to a gene: 8. Germline CDR1 and CDR2: SGHVS and FNYEAQ. CDR3 sequence reads: CASSSHMGQGGETQYF. The DNA for the CDR3 is TGTGCCAGCAGCTCCCACATGGGACAGGGGGGAGAGACCCAGTACTTC.

This chain links TRBV9 with TRBJ2-7; maybe TRBD2 (5 bases). Deletions cut 3 bases from V and 2 bases from J, with 12 bases between. Germline V gene sequence: CDR1 SGDLS, CDR2 YYNGEE. This CDR3 has 14 amino acids. The CDR3 DNA reads as TGTGCCAGCAGCGCCTCCGGGGAACCCTACGAGCAGTACTTC. Amino acid sequence: CASSASGEPYEQYF.

Regarding this clone: Other nucleotide sequences in the sample specify the same CDR3. This chain links TRBV5-1 with TRBJ1-5; no reliable D call. V lost 0 bases to trimming and J lost 0 bases, with 7 bases between them. Germline values: CDR1 SGHRS, CDR2 YFSETQ. CDR3 length: 15 amino acids. CDR3 region: CASSLGTDSNQPQHF. In nucleotides, the CDR3 is TGCGCCAGCAGCTTGGGGACGGATAGCAATCAGCCCCAGCATTTT. Full variable domain (outside the CDR3, taken from reference TRBV5-1 and TRBJ1-5): KAGVTQTPRYLIKTRGQQVTLSCSPISGHRSVSWYQQTPGQGLQFLFEYFSETQRNKGNFPGRFSGRQFSNSRSEMNVSTLELGDSALYLCASSLGTDSNQPQHFGDGTRLSIL.

This clone was observed once. CDR3 nucleotides: TGTGCCAGCAGCAAGACAGGTGGAAACAATTCACCCCTCCACTTT. Protein sequence: CASSKTGGNNSPLHF. V and J are TRBV5-4 and TRBJ1-6; D possibly corresponds to TRBD1 (6 bases). Germline V gene lookup returns CDR1 SGHNT and CDR2 YYREEE (reference sequence). With 4 bases removed from V and 7 bases from J, the gap between germline ends came to 15 bases. The CDR3 covers 15 residues.

With regard to this clone: Mismatch with germline at one junction end may stem from a read error. The gene calls are TRBV6-5 and TRBJ2-5, with D perhaps being TRBD1 or TRBD2 (5 bases each). This CDR3 has 15 residues. Germline V gene data show CDR1 as MNHEY and CDR2 as SVGAGI. CDR3 DNA: TGTGCCAGCCAATCCGGGACGCACGAGGTAGAGGCCCAGTACTTC. Translated: CASQSGTHEVEAQYF.

This chain uses TRBV11-2 with TRBJ2-1; D gene uncertain. CDR3 length: 12 residues. Trimming stripped 8 bases from V and 6 bases from J, with 11 bases between. The germline gives CDR1 SGHAT, CDR2 FQNNGV. CDR3 DNA sequence: TGTGCCAGCGCCTCCCCGTCCAATGAGCAGTTCTTC. This gives the protein CASASPSNEQFF.

As to this clone: The same CDR3 arises from other DNA sequences in this sample as well. V is TRBV2 and J is TRBJ2-1; TRBD2 matches 8 bases. V shed 8 bases, J shed 6 bases, and the junction held 0 bases outside the gene matches. The CDR3 is 11 residues long. Germline-derived CDR1 and CDR2 are SNHLY and FYNNEI. The CDR3 DNA reads as TGTGCCAGCCGGGGGGGCAATGAGCAGTTCTTC. Translated: CASRGGNEQFF.

This clone occurred a few times. DNA for the CDR3: TGTGCCAGCTCTACAACCACCGGGGAGCTGTTTTTT. This gives the protein CASSTTTGELFF. J is TRBJ2-2 and V is TRBV6-5; no reliable D call. The CDR3 loop spans 12 amino acids. CDR1 and CDR2 (germline): MNHEY, SVGAGI. V gave up 8 bases and J gave up 4 bases, with 8 bases separating them.

This chain connects TRBV11-2 to TRBJ1-5; no firm D call. This CDR3 is built from 13 residues. CDR1 is SGHAT, CDR2 FQNNGV, per germline. The germline V and J ends were trimmed by 5 bases and 1 base, with 6 bases remaining between them. The CDR3 bases are TGTGCCAGCAGCCCCGGGAGCAATCAGCCCCAGCATTTT. This gives the protein CASSPGSNQPQHF.

The chain couples TRBV9 to TRBJ1-2, with 7 positions matching TRBD1. CDR3 length: 16 amino acids. Germline CDR1 reads SGDLS; CDR2 reads YYNGEE. With 4 bases clipped from V and 4 bases from J, the junction kept 13 bases outside the gene matches. Here the CDR3 DNA reads TGTGCCAGCAGCCCGACAGGGTCTCTACCCATCTATGGCTACACCTTC. The encoded protein is CASSPTGSLPIYGYTF.

The chain links TRBV4-1 to TRBJ2-3; no firm D call. The CDR3 covers 12 residues. V dropped 1 base and J dropped 5 bases, with 4 bases sitting between them. Germline CDR1 is MGHRA and CDR2 is YSYEKL. The DNA for the CDR3 is TGCGCCAGCAGCCAAGTCCAAGATACGCAGTATTTT. Its translation: CASSQVQDTQYF.

The rearrangement uses TRBV9 and TRBJ1-4; TRBD1 is a possible D gene (6 bases). The V end was cut by 4 bases, the J end by 0 bases, with 10 bases between. CDR1 SGDLS and CDR2 YYNGEE come from the germline V gene. The CDR3 consists of 15 residues. The CDR3 spells CASSSQGTTNEKLFF. CDR3 DNA: TGTGCCAGCAGCTCCCAGGGGACAACTAATGAAAAACTGTTTTTT.

This chain links TRBV29-1 with TRBJ2-1; D remains unclear. The CDR3 spans 12 residues. Per the germline V gene, CDR1 is SQVTM and CDR2 is ANQGSEA. V lost 2 bases to trimming and J lost 0 bases, with 2 bases between them. CDR3 sequence (DNA): TGCAGCGTTGAAACCTCCTACAATGAGCAGTTCTTC. This encodes CSVETSYNEQFF.

V and J are TRBV6-5 and TRBJ2-2, with D perhaps TRBD1 (6 bases). The V and J ends lost 6 bases and 0 bases respectively, with 8 bases between them. This CDR3 region has 14 residues. The V gene's germline CDR1 is MNHEY and CDR2 SVGAGI. In nucleotides, the CDR3 is TGTGCCAGCAGCAGGGGCGCGAACACCGGGGAGCTGTTTTTT. Translating gives CASSRGANTGELFF.

The chain carries TRBV30 and TRBJ2-1; perhaps D is TRBD1 or TRBD2 (6 bases each). Germline assignment: CDR1 GTSNPN and CDR2 SVGIG (reference sequence). The CDR3 loop spans 13 amino acids. V was clipped by 3 bases and J by 6 bases, with 12 bases between them. For the CDR3, the DNA is TGTGCCTGGAGGGGGGCGGGGTTCAATGAGCAGTTCTTC. Its protein is CAWRGAGFNEQFF.

The chain has TRBV23-1 and TRBJ2-5, with D perhaps TRBD2 (5 bases). TRBV23-1 is classed as an ORF, of uncertain function. The V and J ends lost 1 base and 4 bases respectively, with 13 bases between them. The CDR3 is 15 residues long. The CDR3 loop is CASSQLRESVETQYF. The CDR3 bases are TGCGCCAGCAGTCAATTAAGGGAGTCGGTAGAGACCCAGTACTTC.